The 26 T cell receptor beta chains below come from one sample, sequenced in a study of blood T cell repertoires in COVID-19. Clones were sequenced by immunoSEQ multiplex PCR, and TCRdb holds only the in-frame ones, with some missing. The sample holds 150,000 to 200,000 clones; approximately 87% are singletons and the top ten take roughly 9.7%. Sequenced material: peripheral blood. The origin of the receptors is a woman in her sixties with COVID-19, enrolled during active disease.

The V and J genes are TRBV7-2 and TRBJ2-1; 10 nucleotides agree with TRBD1. V was clipped by 7 bases and J by 9 bases; unmatched bases: 18. The germline CDR1 and CDR2 sequences are SGHTA and FQGNSA. The CDR3 consists of 17 residues. CDR3: CASTEITGTGVIGEQFF. For the CDR3, the DNA is TGTGCCAGCACCGAAATAACCGGGACAGGGGTTATTGGTGAGCAGTTCTTC. Filled out from reference TRBV7-2 and TRBJ2-1, the complete variable domain reads GAGVSQSPSNKVTEKGKDVELRCDPISGHTALYWYRQSLGQGLEFLIYFQGNSAPDKSGLPSDRFSAERTGGSVSTLTIQRTQQEDSAVYLCASTEITGTGVIGEQFFGPGTRLTVL.

This clone has a single count. The gene calls are TRBV12-2 and TRBJ2-2; the listed D gene, TRBD2, was not tested against the DNA. TRBV12-2 is listed as a pseudogene. This CDR3 has 17 amino acids. This CDR3 is CASRLAGRGTSVGELFF. DNA for the CDR3: TGTGCAAGTCGCTTAGCTGGTAGGGGGACTAGCGTCGGGGAGCTGTTTTTT.

The rearrangement uses TRBV4-1 and TRBJ2-7; possibly TRBD1 for D (6 bases). The germline V gene has CDR1 MGHRA and CDR2 YSYEKL. The CDR3 is 17 residues long. Trimming cost V 0 bases and J 9 bases, with 24 bases left between them. This CDR3 is CASSQDPTGSAASLQYF. DNA for the CDR3: TGCGCCAGCAGCCAAGATCCCACAGGGTCCGCCGCTAGCCTGCAGTACTTC.

The chain has TRBV6-5 and TRBJ2-1, with D perhaps TRBD2 (5 bases). The CDR3 sequence is 13 residues long. V shed 2 bases and J shed 8 bases, with 10 bases lying between them. The germline gives CDR1 MNHEY, CDR2 SVGAGI. CDR3 in DNA: TGTGCCAGCAGTTACGCGGGTGTGGATGAGCAGTTCTTC. It yields the protein CASSYAGVDEQFF.

This chain uses TRBV5-1 with TRBJ1-1; perhaps TRBD1 as D (6 bases). Trimming pared 0 bases from V and 2 bases from J, leaving 8 bases between. The CDR3 is 14 residues long. Per the germline V gene, CDR1 is SGHRS and CDR2 is YFSETQ. The CDR3 sequence: CASSLGGGNTEAFF. The CDR3 DNA reads as TGCGCCAGCAGCTTGGGCGGGGGCAACACTGAAGCTTTCTTT.

The chain links TRBV5-6 to TRBJ1-2; maybe TRBD1 (5 bases). Germline loops: CDR1 SGHDT, CDR2 YYEEEE. Trimming left V 0 bases short and J 4 bases short, with 13 bases between. This CDR3 is 15 amino acids long. CDR3 nucleotides: TGTGCCAGCAGCTTGGTCCTCGGGGGGGGCTATGGCTACACCTTC. This translates into CASSLVLGGGYGYTF.

This clone was seen a few times. V usage is TRBV30 and J usage is TRBJ2-7, with D perhaps TRBD1 (6 bases). Germline V gene lookup returns CDR1 GTSNPN and CDR2 SVGIG (reference sequence). The length of the CDR3 is 13 residues. Trimming pared 3 bases from V and 3 bases from J, leaving 12 bases between. Written as DNA, the CDR3 is TGTGCCTGGAGCTCAGGACAGATCTACGAGCAGTACTTC. The encoded protein is CAWSSGQIYEQYF.

The V call is TRBV5-1, the J call TRBJ1-2; the match to TRBD1 covers 8 bases. This CDR3 has 14 amino acids. V dropped 2 bases and J dropped 1; count of bases not matched to a gene: 1. The germline gives CDR1 SGHRS, CDR2 YFSETQ. The DNA for the CDR3 is TGCGCCAGCAGCTTCGGACAGGGTAACTATGGCTACACCTTC. Residues: CASSFGQGNYGYTF.

This sequence joins TRBV6-2 or TRBV6-3 and TRBJ2-3; 7 positions agree with TRBD2. The CDR3 sequence is 18 residues long. Germline CDR1 and CDR2: MNHEY and SVGEGT. V was pared by 2 bases and J by 2 bases, with 13 bases of the junction left unmatched. The CDR3 bases are TGTGCCAGCAGTTACCTCCAAACGGGGCGGGGGATCACAGATACGCAGTATTTT. The encoded protein is CASSYLQTGRGITDTQYF.

The genes are TRBV6-6 and TRBJ2-7; 9 bases match TRBD1. Germline CDR1 and CDR2: MNHNY and SVGAGI (reference sequence). CDR3 length: 16 amino acids. V lost 5 bases and J lost 1; bases outside the gene matches: 9. Here the CDR3 reads CASSRSGTGQSYEQYF. CDR3 coding DNA: TGTGCCAGCAGTCGATCTGGGACAGGGCAATCCTACGAGCAGTACTTC.

This rearrangement joins TRBV11-3 to TRBJ2-3; the match to TRBD2 covers 10 bases. This CDR3 is 17 amino acids long. The V gene's germline CDR1 is SGHNT and CDR2 YENEEA. The trim removed 1 base at V and 4 bases at J, leaving 8 bases unmatched. CDR3 sequence (DNA): TGTGCCAGCAGCTTAGCCCTAGCGGGAGTGGCGGCAGATACGCAGTATTTT. It specifies CASSLALAGVAADTQYF.

V usage is TRBV7-8 and J usage is TRBJ2-3; TRBD2 agrees at 11 bases. Germline V gene data show CDR1 as SGHVS and CDR2 as FQNEAQ. Trimming cost V 2 bases and J 5 bases; bases outside gene matches: 15. The CDR3 has 19 amino acids. The CDR3 sequence is CASSLYSGVAGGPVDTQYF. Written as DNA, the CDR3 is TGTGCCAGCAGCTTATATTCGGGTGTAGCGGGAGGGCCTGTAGATACGCAGTATTTT.

The V call is TRBV24-1, the J call TRBJ2-5; 11 bases map to TRBD2. V lost 3 bases, J lost 6 bases, and 5 bases stayed unmatched. The CDR3 spans 15 residues. Germline loops: CDR1 KGHDR, CDR2 SFDVKD. The CDR3 loop reads CATSDIAGGPQTQYF. The CDR3 region has the DNA TGTGCCACCAGTGATATAGCGGGAGGGCCGCAGACCCAGTACTTC.

This chain's CDR3 is CASSLRGVHEQYF. The DNA of the CDR3 is TGTGCCAGCAGTTTACGGGGGGTCCACGAGCAGTACTTC. V usage is TRBV28 and J usage is TRBJ2-7; 7 bases match TRBD2. The CDR3 has 13 amino acids. V lost 2 bases to trimming and J lost 5 bases; unmatched junction nucleotides: 3. Germline V lookup: CDR1 MDHEN, CDR2 SYDVKM.

The chain recombines TRBV6-5 with TRBJ2-5, with TRBD2 identical over 13 bases. Per germline, CDR1 MNHEY and CDR2 SVGAGI. The ends lost 4 bases at V and 4 bases at J; junction bases unmatched: 6. This CDR3 region has 16 residues. CDR3 sequence reads: CASSSRTSGRVETQYF. The CDR3 nucleotides are TGTGCCAGCAGTTCAAGGACTAGCGGGAGAGTAGAGACCCAGTACTTC.

V and J are TRBV23-1 and TRBJ1-4; 8 nucleotides align to TRBD1. TRBV23-1 is flagged as an ORF with uncertain function. This CDR3 is built from 16 residues. V lost 1 base, J lost 5 bases, and 6 bases stayed unmatched. CDR3 loop: CASSQCIRDRNEKLFF. The CDR3, as DNA: TGCGCCAGCAGTCAATGTATCCGGGACAGGAATGAAAAACTGTTTTTT.

This clone occurred once. The J gene is TRBJ1-3, the V gene TRBV30; a possible D gene is TRBD1 (5 bases). CDR3 size: 13 residues. Germline V gene lookup returns CDR1 GTSNPN and CDR2 SVGIG (reference sequence). The CDR3 is CVQKARVGNTIYF. In nucleotides, the CDR3 is TGTGTCCAAAAGGCCAGGGTCGGAAACACCATATATTTT.

The chain links TRBV7-9 to TRBJ2-5; maybe TRBD2 (5 bases). The germline V and J ends were trimmed by 7 bases and 5 bases, with 11 bases remaining between them. This CDR3 region has 12 residues. Germline CDR1 reads SEHNR; CDR2 reads FQNEAQ (reference sequence). The DNA for the CDR3 is TGTGCCAGCAAGGACTTTCCGGAGACCCAGTACTTC. Translation gives CASKDFPETQYF.

The V gene is TRBV7-2, the J gene TRBJ2-7, with 9 bases fitting TRBD1. There are 15 residues in the CDR3. Germline loops: CDR1 SGHTA, CDR2 FQGNSA. V was clipped by 6 bases and J by 7 bases; unmatched bases: 13. CDR3 sequence: CASSINRDRAREQYF. The DNA of the CDR3 is TGTGCCAGCAGTATCAACCGGGACAGGGCGAGGGAGCAGTACTTC.

The V call is TRBV3-1 (or the pseudogene TRBV3-2), the J call TRBJ1-6; 9 nucleotides line up with TRBD1. CDR1 and CDR2 from the germline V gene are LGHDT and YNNKEL (reference sequence). With 4 bases clipped from V and 8 bases from J, the junction kept 3 bases outside the gene matches. This CDR3 is built from 14 residues. This CDR3 reads CASSRDRVDSPLHF. Written as DNA, the CDR3 is TGTGCCAGCAGCCGGGACAGGGTAGATTCACCCCTCCACTTT.

The rearrangement joins TRBV18 to TRBJ1-5; tentatively, D is TRBD1 (6 bases). The CDR3 loop spans 15 amino acids. Germline lookup yields CDR1 KGHSH and CDR2 LQKENI. The ends were cut back, 10 bases at V and 3 bases at J, with 19 bases in the middle. Written as DNA, the CDR3 is TGTGCCACCCAAGCCCGTGGGGGCGCCAATCAGCCCCAGCATTTT. This translates into CATQARGGANQPQHF.

The chain uses TRBV24-1 and TRBJ2-1; TRBD2 aligns across 10 bases. Germline assignment: CDR1 KGHDR and CDR2 SFDVKD. V lost 7 bases to trimming and J lost 0 bases; unmatched junction nucleotides: 5. The CDR3 extends over 16 amino acids. The CDR3 loop reads CATRGTSALSYNEQFF. CDR3 in DNA: TGTGCCACCAGGGGGACTAGCGCCCTCTCCTACAATGAGCAGTTCTTC.

This chain links TRBV19 with TRBJ2-1; D perhaps matches TRBD1 (5 bases). V lost 3 bases to trimming and J lost 5 bases, with 8 bases between them. This CDR3 spans 13 amino acids. CDR1 is LNHDA and CDR2 is SQIVND in the germline V gene (reference sequence). CDR3 bases: TGTGCCAGTAGTATCCAGGGTCACAATGAGCAGTTCTTC. Amino acids: CASSIQGHNEQFF.

This clone occurred once. The chain joins TRBV29-1 to TRBJ2-2; 9 nucleotides match TRBD2. Looked up from germline, CDR1 is SQVTM and CDR2 is ANQGSEA. This CDR3 spans 17 amino acids. After removal of 4 bases from V and 7 bases from J, the junction contained 16 bases not matched to a gene. CDR3 DNA: TGCAGCGTTGGAGGGGGTGGAGCGGGAGGCCAAGTCGGGGAGCTGTTTTTT. Protein: CSVGGGGAGGQVGELFF.

The J gene is TRBJ1-3, the V gene TRBV27, with D unclear. Germline-derived CDR1 and CDR2 are MNHEY and SMNVEV (reference sequence). The length of the CDR3 is 17 residues. V was clipped by 6 bases and J by 0 bases, with 18 bases between them. The CDR3 reads CASSPLDGLSSGNTIYF. CDR3 DNA: TGTGCCAGCAGCCCCTTGGACGGACTAAGCTCTGGAAACACCATATATTTT.

The genes are TRBV7-8 and TRBJ1-1; D possibly corresponds to TRBD1 (6 bases). Germline loops: CDR1 SGHVS, CDR2 FQNEAQ. The germline V and J ends were trimmed by 2 bases and 3 bases, with 13 bases remaining between them. This CDR3 contains 15 residues. The CDR3 sequence is CASSLFWGLDTEAFF. The CDR3 region has the DNA TGTGCCAGCAGCTTATTCTGGGGGCTGGACACTGAAGCTTTCTTT.